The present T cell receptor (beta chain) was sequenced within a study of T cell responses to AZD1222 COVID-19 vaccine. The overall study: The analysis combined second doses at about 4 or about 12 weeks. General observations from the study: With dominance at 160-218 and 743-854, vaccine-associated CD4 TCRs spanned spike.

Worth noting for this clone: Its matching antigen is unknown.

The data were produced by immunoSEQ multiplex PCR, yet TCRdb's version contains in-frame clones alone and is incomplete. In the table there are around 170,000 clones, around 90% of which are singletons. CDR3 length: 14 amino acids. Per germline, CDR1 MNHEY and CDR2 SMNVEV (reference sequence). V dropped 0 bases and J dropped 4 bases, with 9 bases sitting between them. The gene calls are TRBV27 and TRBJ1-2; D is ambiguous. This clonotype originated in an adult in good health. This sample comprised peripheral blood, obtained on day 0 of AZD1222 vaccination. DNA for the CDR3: TGTGCCAGCAGTTTATCGAACCCGACCTATGGCTACACCTTC. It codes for CASSLSNPTYGYTF.